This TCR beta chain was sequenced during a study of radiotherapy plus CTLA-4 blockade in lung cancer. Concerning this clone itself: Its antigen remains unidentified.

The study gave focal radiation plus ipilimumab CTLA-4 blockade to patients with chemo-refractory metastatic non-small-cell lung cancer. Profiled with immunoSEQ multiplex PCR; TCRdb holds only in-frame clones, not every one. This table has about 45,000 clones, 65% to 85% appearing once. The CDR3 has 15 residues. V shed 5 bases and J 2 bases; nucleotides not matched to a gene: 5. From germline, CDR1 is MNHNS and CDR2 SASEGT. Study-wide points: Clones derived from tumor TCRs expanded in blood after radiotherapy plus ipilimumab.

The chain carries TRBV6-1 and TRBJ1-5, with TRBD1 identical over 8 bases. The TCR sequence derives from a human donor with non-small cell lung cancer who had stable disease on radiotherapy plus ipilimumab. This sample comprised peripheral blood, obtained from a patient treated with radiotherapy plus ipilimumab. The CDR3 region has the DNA TGTGCCAGCAGTACGCAGGACAGGGGCAATCAGCCCCAGCATTTT. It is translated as CASSTQDRGNQPQHF.